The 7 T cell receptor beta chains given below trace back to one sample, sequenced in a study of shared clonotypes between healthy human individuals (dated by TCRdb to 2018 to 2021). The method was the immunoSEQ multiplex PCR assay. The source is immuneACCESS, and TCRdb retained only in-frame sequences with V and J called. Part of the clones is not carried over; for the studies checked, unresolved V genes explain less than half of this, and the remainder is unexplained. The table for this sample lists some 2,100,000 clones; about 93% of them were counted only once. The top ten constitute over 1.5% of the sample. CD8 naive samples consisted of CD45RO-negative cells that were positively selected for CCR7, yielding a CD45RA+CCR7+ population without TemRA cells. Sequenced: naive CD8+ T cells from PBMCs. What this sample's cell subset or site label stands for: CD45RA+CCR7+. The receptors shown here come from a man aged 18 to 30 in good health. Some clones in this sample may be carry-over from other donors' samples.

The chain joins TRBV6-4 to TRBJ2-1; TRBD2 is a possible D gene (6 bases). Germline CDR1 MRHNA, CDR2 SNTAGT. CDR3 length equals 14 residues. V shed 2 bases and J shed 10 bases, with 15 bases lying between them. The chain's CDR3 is CASSDGRGGKEQFF. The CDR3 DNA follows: TGTGCCAGCAGTGACGGGCGGGGAGGCAAGGAGCAGTTCTTC.

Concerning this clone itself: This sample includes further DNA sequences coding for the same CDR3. CDR3 residues: CASSLVRGHYEQYF. The CDR3 DNA follows: TGTGCCAGCAGCTTAGTCCGGGGGCACTACGAGCAGTACTTC. The chain has TRBV11-2 and TRBJ2-7; D may match TRBD1 or TRBD2 (6 bases each). The CDR3 loop spans 14 amino acids. Germline V gene data show CDR1 as SGHAT and CDR2 as FQNNGV. Trimming shortened V by 1 base and J by 3 bases, and 10 bases separated the two germline ends. The full variable domain, rest sourced from reference TRBV11-2 and TRBJ2-7, is EAGVAQSPRYKIIEKRQSVAFWCNPISGHATLYWYQQILGQGPKLLIQFQNNGVVDDSQLPKDRFSAERLKGVDSTLKIQPAKLEDSAVYLCASSLVRGHYEQYFGPGTRLTVT.

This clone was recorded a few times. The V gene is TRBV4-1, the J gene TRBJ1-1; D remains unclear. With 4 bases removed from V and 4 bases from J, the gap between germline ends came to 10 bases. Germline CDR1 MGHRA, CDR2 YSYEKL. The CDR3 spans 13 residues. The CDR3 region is CASSPIDTTEAFF. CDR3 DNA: TGCGCCAGCAGCCCTATAGACACCACTGAAGCTTTCTTT.

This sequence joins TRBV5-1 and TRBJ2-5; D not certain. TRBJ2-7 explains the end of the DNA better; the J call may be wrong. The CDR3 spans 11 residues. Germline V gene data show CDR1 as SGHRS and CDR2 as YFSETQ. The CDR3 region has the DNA TGCGCCAGCAAGGAGAACCACGAGCAGTACTTC. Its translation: CASKENHEQYF.

In DNA form, the CDR3 reads TGTGCCAGCAGCGCAGTCGGTAGGACGGCCGGGGAGCTGTTTTTT. Its translation is CASSAVGRTAGELFF. The rearrangement links TRBV9 to TRBJ2-2, with D uncertain. From germline, CDR1 is SGDLS and CDR2 YYNGEE. This CDR3 spans 15 amino acids. V dropped 3 bases and J dropped 6 bases, with 15 bases sitting between them.

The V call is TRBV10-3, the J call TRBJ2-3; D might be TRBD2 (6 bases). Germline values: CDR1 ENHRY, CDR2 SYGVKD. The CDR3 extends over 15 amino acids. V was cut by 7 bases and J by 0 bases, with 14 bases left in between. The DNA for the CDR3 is TGTGCCATCAATCCGGGGGAGACTAGCACAGATACGCAGTATTTT. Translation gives CAINPGETSTDTQYF.

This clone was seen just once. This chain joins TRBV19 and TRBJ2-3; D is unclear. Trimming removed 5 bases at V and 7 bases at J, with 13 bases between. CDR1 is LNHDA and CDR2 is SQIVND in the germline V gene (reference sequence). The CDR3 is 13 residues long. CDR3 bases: TGTGCCAGTAGTGGTCTAGAAGATCATACGCAGTATTTT. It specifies CASSGLEDHTQYF.